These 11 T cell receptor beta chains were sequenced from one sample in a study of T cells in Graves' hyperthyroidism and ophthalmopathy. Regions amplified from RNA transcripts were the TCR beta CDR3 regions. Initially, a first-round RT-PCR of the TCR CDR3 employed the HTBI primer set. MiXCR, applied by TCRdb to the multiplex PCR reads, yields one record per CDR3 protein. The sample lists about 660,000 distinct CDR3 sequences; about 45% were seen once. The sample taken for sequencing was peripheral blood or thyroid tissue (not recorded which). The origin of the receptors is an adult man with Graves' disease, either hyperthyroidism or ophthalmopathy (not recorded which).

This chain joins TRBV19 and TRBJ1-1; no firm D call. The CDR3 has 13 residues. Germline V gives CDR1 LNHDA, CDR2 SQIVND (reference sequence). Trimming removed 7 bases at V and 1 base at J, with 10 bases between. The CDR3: CASKVWANTEAFF. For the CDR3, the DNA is TGTGCCAGTAAGGTCTGGGCGAACACTGAAGCTTTCTTT.

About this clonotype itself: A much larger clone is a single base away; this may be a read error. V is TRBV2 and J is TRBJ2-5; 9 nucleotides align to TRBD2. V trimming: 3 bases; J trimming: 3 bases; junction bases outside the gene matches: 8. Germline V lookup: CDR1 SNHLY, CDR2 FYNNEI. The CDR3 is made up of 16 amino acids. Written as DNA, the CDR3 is TGTGCCAGCAGTGAGCGGGGGGGAATCGGAGAAGAGACCCAGTACTTC. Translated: CASSERGGIGEETQYF. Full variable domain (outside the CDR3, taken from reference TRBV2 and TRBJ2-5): EPEVTQTPSHQVTQMGQEVILRCVPISNHLYFYWYRQILGQKVEFLVSFYNNEISEKSEIFDDQFSVERPDGSNFTLKIRSTKLEDSAMYFCASSERGGIGEETQYFGPGTRLLVL.

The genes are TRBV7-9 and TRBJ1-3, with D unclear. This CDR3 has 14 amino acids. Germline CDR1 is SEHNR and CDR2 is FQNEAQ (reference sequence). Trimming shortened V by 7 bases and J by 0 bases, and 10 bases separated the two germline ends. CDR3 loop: CASTLRASGNTIYF. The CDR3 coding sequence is TGTGCCAGCACCCTGCGGGCCTCTGGAAACACCATATATTTT.

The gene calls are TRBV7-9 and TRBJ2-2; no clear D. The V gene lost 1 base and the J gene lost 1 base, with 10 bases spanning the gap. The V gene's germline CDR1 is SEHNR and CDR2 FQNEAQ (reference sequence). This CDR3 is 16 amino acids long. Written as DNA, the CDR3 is TGTGCCAGCAGCTTAGACCCTAGGCGGAACACCGGGGAGCTGTTTTTT. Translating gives CASSLDPRRNTGELFF.

The CDR3 bases are TGCAGTGCTAGAGAAATAGGGGTTACTGAAGCTTTCTTT. It yields the protein CSAREIGVTEAFF. The chain links TRBV20-1 to TRBJ1-1; D possibly corresponds to TRBD1 (5 bases). Trimming removed 0 bases from V and 5 bases from J, with 10 bases in between. Germline CDR1 reads DFQATT; CDR2 reads SNEGSKA (reference sequence). The CDR3 loop spans 13 amino acids.

CDR3 nucleotides: TGTGCCAGCAGCGCGCCGGGTGTAGGGACCCAGTACTTC. Encoded protein: CASSAPGVGTQYF. The chain links TRBV9 to TRBJ2-5; D unclear. V lost 3 bases and J 7 bases, leaving 13 bases between the germline ends. Per the germline V gene, CDR1 is SGDLS and CDR2 is YYNGEE. The CDR3 sequence is 13 residues long.

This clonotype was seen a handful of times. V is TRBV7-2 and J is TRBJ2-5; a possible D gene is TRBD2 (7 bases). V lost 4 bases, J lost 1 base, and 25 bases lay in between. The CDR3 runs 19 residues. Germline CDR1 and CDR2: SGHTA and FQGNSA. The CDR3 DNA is TGTGCCAGCAGCTACCCTGGAGGGGGGGCATTAGTCACCCAAGAGACCCAGTACTTC. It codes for CASSYPGGGALVTQETQYF.

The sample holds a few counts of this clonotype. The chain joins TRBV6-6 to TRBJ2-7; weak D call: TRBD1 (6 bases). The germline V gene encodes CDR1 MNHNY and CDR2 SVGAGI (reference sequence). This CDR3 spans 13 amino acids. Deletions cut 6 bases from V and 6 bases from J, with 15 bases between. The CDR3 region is CASSAGTRFEQYF. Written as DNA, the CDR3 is TGTGCCAGCAGCGCCGGGACAAGGTTCGAGCAGTACTTC.

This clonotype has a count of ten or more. In DNA form, the CDR3 reads TGTGCCATCAGTGAGACGGGCAGAGAAAATGGCTACACCTTC. It translates to CAISETGRENGYTF. The gene calls are TRBV10-3 and TRBJ1-2; no definite D call. Trimming pared 2 bases from V and 6 bases from J, leaving 13 bases between. This CDR3 has 14 amino acids. The germline gives CDR1 ENHRY, CDR2 SYGVKD.

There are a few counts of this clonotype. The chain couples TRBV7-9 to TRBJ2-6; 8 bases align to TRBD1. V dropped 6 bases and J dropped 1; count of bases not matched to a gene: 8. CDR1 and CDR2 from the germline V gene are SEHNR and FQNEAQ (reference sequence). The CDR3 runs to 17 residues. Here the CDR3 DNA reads TGTGCCAGCAGTTACCCCCGGACAGGGTCTGGGGCCAACGTCCTGACTTTC. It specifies CASSYPRTGSGANVLTF.

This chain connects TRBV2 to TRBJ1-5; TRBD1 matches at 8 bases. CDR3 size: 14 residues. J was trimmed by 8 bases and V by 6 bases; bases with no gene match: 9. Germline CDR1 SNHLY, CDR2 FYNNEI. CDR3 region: CASSIRTGLKPQHF. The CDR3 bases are TGTGCCAGCAGCATTAGGACAGGGTTAAAGCCCCAGCATTTT.